Presented here are 11 T cell receptor beta chains from one specimen sequenced in a study of T cells in localized non-small cell lung cancer (dated by TCRdb to the early 2020s). The library was produced with the immunoSEQ multiplex PCR assay. The table comes from immuneACCESS by way of TCRdb, which keeps in-frame sequences with V and J called. Part of the clones is missing from these tables; in studies checked, under half for an unresolved V gene and the rest for unknown reasons. The table for this sample lists 55,000 to 65,000 clones; roughly nine tenths of them were counted only once. The ten biggest clones cover nearly 20% of the sample. The input for sequencing was peripheral blood, taken before any cancer treatment. The receptors derive from a man aged 40 to 70 with stage I lung adenocarcinoma.

The chain has TRBV15 and TRBJ2-3, with 13 positions matching TRBD2. This CDR3 is 17 amino acids long. With V trimmed by 1 base and J by 5 bases, 6 bases remained unmatched. Germline lookup yields CDR1 LNHNV and CDR2 YYDKDF (reference sequence). The chain's CDR3 is CATSRGRTSGSGDTQYF. The DNA of the CDR3 is TGTGCCACCAGCAGAGGTAGGACTAGCGGGAGTGGAGATACGCAGTATTTT. The full variable domain, with the rest looked up from reference TRBV15 and TRBJ2-3, is DAMVIQNPRYQVTQFGKPVTLSCSQTLNHNVMYWYQQKSSQAPKLLFHYYDKDFNNEADTPDNFQSRRPNTSFCFLDIRSPGLGDTAMYLCATSRGRTSGSGDTQYFGPGTRLTVL.

V and J are TRBV28 and TRBJ1-1; TRBD1 aligns across 7 bases. The CDR3 contains 13 residues. With V trimmed by 6 bases and J by 1 base, 2 bases remained unmatched. Per the germline V gene, CDR1 is MDHEN and CDR2 is SYDVKM. The CDR3 nucleotides read TGTGCCAGCAGACGACAGGGGAACACTGAAGCTTTCTTT. It encodes CASRRQGNTEAFF.

The chain joins TRBV5-1 to TRBJ1-5, with D perhaps matching TRBD1 (6 bases). Deletions cut 4 bases from V and 0 bases from J, with 11 bases between. The CDR3 spans 15 residues. Germline V lookup: CDR1 SGHRS, CDR2 YFSETQ. The CDR3 region is CASSQGGSSNQPQHF. The CDR3 DNA sequence: TGCGCCAGCAGCCAAGGGGGGTCTAGCAATCAGCCCCAGCATTTT.

CDR3 bases: TGTGCCAGCAGACAGACAGGGGTCGGTCAGCCCCAGCATTTT. This gives the protein CASRQTGVGQPQHF. The rearrangement uses TRBV6-5 and TRBJ1-5; TRBD1 matches at 8 bases. In germline, CDR1 is MNHEY, CDR2 SVGAGI. The V and J ends lost 6 bases and 6 bases, in that order; junction bases with no gene match: 7. The CDR3 extends over 14 amino acids.

The chain uses TRBV19 and TRBJ1-2; 7 bases fit TRBD1. The V gene end was trimmed by 8 bases and the J gene end by 2 bases; junction bases not matched to a gene: 14. Germline CDR1 reads LNHDA; CDR2 reads SQIVND (reference sequence). The CDR3 extends over 16 amino acids. CDR3 sequence reads: CASRARGGTVNYGYTF. The CDR3 nucleotides read TGTGCCAGTCGGGCCAGAGGAGGGACAGTGAACTATGGCTACACCTTC.

CDR3 protein: CASSGTSLSDTQYF. The CDR3 coding sequence is TGTGCCAGCAGTGGGACTAGCTTATCGGATACGCAGTATTTT. The chain uses TRBV6-1 and TRBJ2-3, with 8 bases that match TRBD2. The V segment lost 4 bases and the J segment 6 bases; nucleotides outside the gene matches: 6. This CDR3 has 14 residues. From germline, CDR1 is MNHNS and CDR2 SASEGT.

The V gene is TRBV7-2, the J gene TRBJ2-1; TRBD2 might be the D (5 bases). CDR3 length: 13 amino acids. Trimming took 5 bases from V and 9 from J, leaving 14 bases between them. CDR1 and CDR2 from the germline V gene are SGHTA and FQGNSA. The CDR3 spells CASSPSSGLEQFF. CDR3 DNA sequence: TGTGCCAGCAGCCCCAGTTCTGGACTTGAGCAGTTCTTC.

CDR3 protein: CSVEDPAGGETQYF. CDR3 coding DNA: TGCAGCGTTGAAGATCCCGCAGGGGGGGAGACCCAGTACTTC. V is TRBV29-1 and J is TRBJ2-5; the D gene is possibly TRBD1 (7 bases). The length of the CDR3 is 14 residues. Trimming removed 0 bases from V and 5 bases from J, with 13 bases in between. Per germline, CDR1 SQVTM and CDR2 ANQGSEA.

J is TRBJ1-2 and V is TRBV18; unclear D gene. In germline, CDR1 is KGHSH, CDR2 LQKENI. There are 14 residues in the CDR3. Trimming took 2 bases from V and 4 from J, leaving 11 bases between them. The CDR3 protein is CASSPTGLIYGYTF. DNA of the CDR3: TGTGCCAGCTCACCAACTGGGTTAATCTATGGCTACACCTTC.

The chain joins TRBV29-1 to TRBJ2-7; 11 bases line up with TRBD2. Germline CDR1 and CDR2: SQVTM and ANQGSEA. V shed 5 bases and J 4 bases; nucleotides not matched to a gene: 7. CDR3 size: 14 residues. The CDR3 DNA follows: TGCAGCGTTCAGACTAGCGGGGAGGGATACGAGCAGTACTTC. Amino acids: CSVQTSGEGYEQYF.

The rearrangement joins TRBV15 to TRBJ2-7; perhaps TRBD2 as D (5 bases). CDR1 and CDR2 (germline): LNHNV, YYDKDF (reference sequence). The CDR3 covers 14 residues. V gave up 3 bases and J gave up 0 bases, with 9 bases separating them. CDR3 loop: CATSRLASSYEQYF. The CDR3 nucleotides are TGTGCCACCAGCAGGTTAGCGAGCTCCTACGAGCAGTACTTC.